The 13 T cell receptor beta chains below all came from one sample that was sequenced in a study of human T cells and chemical hapten exposure. TCRdb itself ran the RACE reads through MiXCR, one entry per CDR3 protein. This table holds 70,000 or so distinct CDR3 sequences, more than 9.5% found once. The time point here: patch test 3, about 24 weeks after DPC sensitization. Treatment denoted: therapeutic diphenylcyclopropenone sensitization with weekly scalp DPC. The sequencing here drew on whole blood, taken in connection with sensitization to the hapten diphenylcyclopropenone (DPC). These receptors were collected from a woman aged 45 to 65 with alopecia areata. Some clones in this sample may be carry-over from other donors' samples.

This clonotype has a count of ten or more. V and J are TRBV6-2 or TRBV6-3 and TRBJ1-1, with D perhaps TRBD1 (5 bases). Germline assignment: CDR1 MNHEY and CDR2 SVGEGT. The CDR3 contains 16 residues. V gave up 0 bases and J gave up 5 bases, with 16 bases separating them. CDR3 sequence: CASSYSKGKGPTEAFF. The CDR3 DNA is TGTGCCAGCAGTTACTCGAAGGGTAAGGGACCGACTGAAGCTTTCTTT.

This clonotype was counted ten times or more. The J gene is TRBJ1-2, the V gene TRBV4-3; no clear D gene. The CDR3 length is 14 residues. V was shortened by 0 bases and J by 6 bases, with 11 bases between the two germline ends. Germline CDR1 and CDR2: LGHNA and YSLEER. In DNA, the CDR3 is TGCGCCAGCAGCCAAGAGCCGTGGGCCGATGGCTACACCTTC. It codes for CASSQEPWADGYTF.

At least ten counts were recorded for this clonotype. This rearrangement joins TRBV4-3 to TRBJ1-4; 7 bases are shared with TRBD1. The V and J ends lost 2 bases and 8 bases, in that order; junction bases with no gene match: 8. The CDR3 runs to 15 residues. The germline V gene encodes CDR1 LGHNA and CDR2 YSLEER. This CDR3 is CASSQFLTGNEKLFF. The CDR3, as DNA: TGCGCCAGCAGCCAATTTCTGACAGGGAACGAAAAACTGTTTTTT.

The gene calls are TRBV4-1 and TRBJ1-6; D remains ambiguous. Germline CDR1 MGHRA, CDR2 YSYEKL. This CDR3 region has 14 residues. Trimming pared 2 bases from V and 7 bases from J, leaving 9 bases between. CDR3 sequence: CASSQSLKNSPLHF. In nucleotides, the CDR3 is TGCGCCAGCAGCCAAAGCCTGAAGAATTCACCCCTCCACTTT.

This clonotype was seen many times. The CDR3 region is CASSYSRGTGANSPLHF. CDR3 DNA: TGTGCCAGCAGTTACTCGAGGGGCACAGGGGCTAATTCACCCCTCCACTTT. The rearrangement links TRBV6-5 to TRBJ1-6; 7 nucleotides match TRBD1. The CDR3 length is 17 residues. V dropped 0 bases and J dropped 6; count of bases not matched to a gene: 8. Looked up from germline, CDR1 is MNHEY and CDR2 is SVGAGI.

The chain recombines TRBV12-3 or TRBV12-4 with TRBJ1-5; D gene uncertain. CDR3 length: 14 residues. V shed 2 bases and J shed 6 bases, with 11 bases lying between them. The CDR3 region is CASSLMVSTQPQHF. The CDR3 nucleotides are TGTGCCAGCAGTTTAATGGTTTCAACTCAGCCCCAGCATTTT.

This clonotype was picked up many times. The chain employs TRBV5-1 and TRBJ2-7, with D uncertain. V lost 4 bases and J lost 6, with 11 bases in between. The germline gives CDR1 SGHRS, CDR2 YFSETQ. The CDR3 runs 12 residues. The CDR3 loop reads CASSLSGPEQYF. The CDR3 DNA sequence: TGCGCCAGCAGCCTATCCGGGCCCGAGCAGTACTTC.

The chain carries TRBV7-2 and TRBJ2-2; 10 positions agree with TRBD2. The CDR3 extends over 16 amino acids. J gave up 6 bases and V 5 bases, and 9 bases lay outside the gene matches. Germline CDR1 is SGHTA and CDR2 is FQGNSA. The CDR3, as DNA: TGTGCCAGCAGCCCCCGGCCCGGGACTAGCGCCGGGGAGCTGTTTTTT. Its protein is CASSPRPGTSAGELFF.

This clonotype was seen at least ten times. The genes are TRBV28 and TRBJ1-1; a possible D gene is TRBD1 (5 bases). Germline assignment: CDR1 MDHEN and CDR2 SYDVKM. CDR3 size: 14 residues. The ends were cut back, 10 bases at V and 3 bases at J, with 18 bases in the middle. The CDR3 sequence is CAIRTTGRYTEAFF. The CDR3 coding sequence is TGTGCCATCCGGACAACTGGGAGGTACACTGAAGCTTTCTTT.

Many counts were recorded for this clonotype. This chain links TRBV27 with TRBJ2-3; the match to TRBD2 covers 9 bases. The CDR3 spans 12 residues. V lost 8 bases and J lost 3; bases outside the gene matches: 0. Germline V gene lookup returns CDR1 MNHEY and CDR2 SMNVEV (reference sequence). Here the CDR3 DNA reads TGTGCCAGCGGACTAGCGACAGATACGCAGTATTTT. Translated: CASGLATDTQYF.

There are many counts of this clonotype. V and J are TRBV7-2 and TRBJ2-3; possibly TRBD2 for D (6 bases). The CDR3 loop spans 15 amino acids. Per the germline V gene, CDR1 is SGHTA and CDR2 is FQGNSA. V shed 5 bases and J shed 1 base, with 13 bases lying between them. This CDR3 reads CASSLRWGGTDTQYF. CDR3 DNA sequence: TGTGCCAGCAGCCTACGCTGGGGGGGCACAGATACGCAGTATTTT.

This clonotype was counted only a few times. The rearrangement joins TRBV4-2 to TRBJ2-1; 9 bases are a match to TRBD2. The germline CDR1 and CDR2 sequences are LGHNA and YNFKEQ. The V segment lost 0 bases and the J segment 0 bases; nucleotides outside the gene matches: 9. The CDR3 has 19 amino acids. The CDR3 nucleotides are TGTGCCAGCAGCCAAGAGGCTAGCGGGACGTCTAGCTCCTACAATGAGCAGTTCTTC. This gives the protein CASSQEASGTSSSYNEQFF.

The chain is built from TRBV6-2 or TRBV6-3 and TRBJ1-6; the match to TRBD1 covers 9 bases. The length of the CDR3 is 16 residues. Germline V lookup: CDR1 MNHEY, CDR2 SVGEGT. The V and J ends lost 4 bases and 6 bases, in that order; junction bases with no gene match: 7. This CDR3 is CASSSGQGDGNSPLHF. The CDR3 DNA reads TGTGCCAGCAGTTCGGGACAGGGTGACGGTAATTCACCCCTCCACTTT.